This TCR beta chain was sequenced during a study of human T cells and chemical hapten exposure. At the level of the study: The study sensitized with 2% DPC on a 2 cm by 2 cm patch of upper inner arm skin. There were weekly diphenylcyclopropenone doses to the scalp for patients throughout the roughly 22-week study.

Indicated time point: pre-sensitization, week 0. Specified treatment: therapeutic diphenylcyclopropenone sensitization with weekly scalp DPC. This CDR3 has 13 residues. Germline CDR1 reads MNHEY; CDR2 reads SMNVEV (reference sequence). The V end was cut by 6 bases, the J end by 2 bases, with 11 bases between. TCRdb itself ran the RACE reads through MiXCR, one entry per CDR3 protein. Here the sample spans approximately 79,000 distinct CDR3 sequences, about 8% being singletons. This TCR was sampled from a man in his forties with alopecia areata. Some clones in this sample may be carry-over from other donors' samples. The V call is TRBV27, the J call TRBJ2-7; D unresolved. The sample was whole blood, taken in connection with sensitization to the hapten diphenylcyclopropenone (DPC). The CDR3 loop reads CASRPAVAYEQYV. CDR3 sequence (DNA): TGTGCCAGCAGACCTGCCGTAGCCTACGAGCAGTACGTC.